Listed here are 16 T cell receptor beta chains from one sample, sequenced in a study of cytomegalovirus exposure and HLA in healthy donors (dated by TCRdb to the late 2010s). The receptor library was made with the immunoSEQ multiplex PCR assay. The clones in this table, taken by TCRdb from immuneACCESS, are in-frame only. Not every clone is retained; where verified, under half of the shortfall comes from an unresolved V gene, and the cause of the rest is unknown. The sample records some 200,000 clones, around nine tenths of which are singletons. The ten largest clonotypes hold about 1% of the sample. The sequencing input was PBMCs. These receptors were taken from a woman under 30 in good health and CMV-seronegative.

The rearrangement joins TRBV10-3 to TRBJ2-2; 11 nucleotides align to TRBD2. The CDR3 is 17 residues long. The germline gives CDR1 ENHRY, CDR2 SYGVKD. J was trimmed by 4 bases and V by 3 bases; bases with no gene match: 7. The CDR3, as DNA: TGTGCCATCAGTGATAATGTTGGACTAGCGGGCACCGGGGAGCTGTTTTTT. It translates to CAISDNVGLAGTGELFF.

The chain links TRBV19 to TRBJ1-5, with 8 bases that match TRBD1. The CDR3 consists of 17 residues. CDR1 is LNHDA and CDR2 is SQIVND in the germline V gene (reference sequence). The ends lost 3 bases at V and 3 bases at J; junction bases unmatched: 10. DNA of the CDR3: TGTGCCAGTAGTATGGGGACAGGTAATGGCTACAATCAGCCCCAGCATTTT. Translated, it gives CASSMGTGNGYNQPQHF.

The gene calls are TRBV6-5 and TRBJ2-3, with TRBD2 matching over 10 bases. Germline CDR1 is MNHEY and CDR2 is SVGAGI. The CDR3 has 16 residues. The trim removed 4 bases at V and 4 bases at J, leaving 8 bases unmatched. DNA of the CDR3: TGTGCCAGCAGTTTCCGACTAGCGGGCGGCCCAGATACGCAGTATTTT. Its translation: CASSFRLAGGPDTQYF.

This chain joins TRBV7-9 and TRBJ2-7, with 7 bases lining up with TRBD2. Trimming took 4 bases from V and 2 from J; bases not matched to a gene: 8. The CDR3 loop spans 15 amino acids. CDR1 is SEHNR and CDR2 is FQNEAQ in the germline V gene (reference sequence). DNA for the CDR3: TGTGCCAGCAGCTCAGCGACTAGCAGACCCTACGAGCAGTACTTC. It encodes CASSSATSRPYEQYF. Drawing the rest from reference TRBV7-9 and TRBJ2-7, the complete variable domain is DTGVSQNPRHKITKRGQNVTFRCDPISEHNRLYWYRQTLGQGPEFLTYFQNEAQLEKSRLLSDRFSAERPKGSFSTLEIQRTEQGDSAMYLCASSSATSRPYEQYFGPGTRLTVT.

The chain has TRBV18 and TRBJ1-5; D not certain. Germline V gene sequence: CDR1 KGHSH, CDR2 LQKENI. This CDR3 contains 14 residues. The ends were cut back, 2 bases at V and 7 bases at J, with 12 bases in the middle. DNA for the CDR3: TGTGCCAGCTCACCATTGTCGGGGTACCAGCCCCAGCATTTT. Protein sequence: CASSPLSGYQPQHF.

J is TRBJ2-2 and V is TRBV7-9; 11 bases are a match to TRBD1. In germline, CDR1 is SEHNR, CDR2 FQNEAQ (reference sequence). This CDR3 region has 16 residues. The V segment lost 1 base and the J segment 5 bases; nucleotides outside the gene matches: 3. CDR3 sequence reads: CASSLGGTGGTGELFF. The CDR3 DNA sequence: TGTGCCAGCAGCTTAGGAGGGACAGGGGGTACCGGGGAGCTGTTTTTT.

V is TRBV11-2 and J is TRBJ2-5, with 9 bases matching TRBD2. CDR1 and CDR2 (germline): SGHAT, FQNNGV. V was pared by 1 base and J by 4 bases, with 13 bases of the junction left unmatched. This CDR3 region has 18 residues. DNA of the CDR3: TGTGCCAGCAGCTTAGGGGTGTGGGTGCGCGGGAGGGGAGAGACCCAGTACTTC. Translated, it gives CASSLGVWVRGRGETQYF.

The chain's CDR3 is CASSLTSGRLNEQFF. Here the CDR3 DNA reads TGTGCCAGCAGCTTAACTAGCGGGAGGCTTAATGAGCAGTTCTTC. The J gene is TRBJ2-1, the V gene TRBV7-3; 10 positions match TRBD2. This CDR3 contains 15 residues. Per the germline V gene, CDR1 is SGHTA and CDR2 is FQGTGA. V lost 0 bases and J lost 7; bases outside the gene matches: 3.

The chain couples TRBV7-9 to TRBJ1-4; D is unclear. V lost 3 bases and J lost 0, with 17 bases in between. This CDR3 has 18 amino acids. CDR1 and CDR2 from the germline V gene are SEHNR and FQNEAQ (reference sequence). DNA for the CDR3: TGTGCCAGCAGCTTCTATTTGGCAGGTCCTGCAACTAATGAAAAACTGTTTTTT. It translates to CASSFYLAGPATNEKLFF.

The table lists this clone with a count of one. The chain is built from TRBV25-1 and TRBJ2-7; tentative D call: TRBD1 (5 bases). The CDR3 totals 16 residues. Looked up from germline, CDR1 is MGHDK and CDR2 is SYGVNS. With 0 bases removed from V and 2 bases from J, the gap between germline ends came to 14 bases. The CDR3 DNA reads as TGTGCCAGCAGTGAATATTCTCCAGGGCGGACCTACGAGCAGTACTTC. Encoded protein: CASSEYSPGRTYEQYF.

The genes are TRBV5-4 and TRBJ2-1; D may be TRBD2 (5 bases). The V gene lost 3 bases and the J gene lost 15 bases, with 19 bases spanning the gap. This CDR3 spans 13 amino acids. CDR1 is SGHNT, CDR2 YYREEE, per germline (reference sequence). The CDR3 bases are TGTGCCAGCAGCTCCGGGATAGCGAGATTAGGGTTCTTC. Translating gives CASSSGIARLGFF.

The CDR3 sequence: CASSPDWAYYGYTF. DNA for the CDR3: TGTGCCAGCAGCCCGGATTGGGCCTACTATGGCTACACCTTC. V is TRBV6-5 and J is TRBJ1-2; D ambiguous. The CDR3 extends over 14 amino acids. The V end was cut by 6 bases, the J end by 3 bases, with 14 bases between. Germline lookup yields CDR1 MNHEY and CDR2 SVGAGI.

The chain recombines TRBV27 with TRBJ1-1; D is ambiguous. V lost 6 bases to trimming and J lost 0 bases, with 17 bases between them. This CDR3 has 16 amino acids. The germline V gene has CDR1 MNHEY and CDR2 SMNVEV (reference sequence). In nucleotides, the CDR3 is TGTGCCAGCAGGCCTAACAGAGCCCTTATGAACACTGAAGCTTTCTTT. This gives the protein CASRPNRALMNTEAFF.

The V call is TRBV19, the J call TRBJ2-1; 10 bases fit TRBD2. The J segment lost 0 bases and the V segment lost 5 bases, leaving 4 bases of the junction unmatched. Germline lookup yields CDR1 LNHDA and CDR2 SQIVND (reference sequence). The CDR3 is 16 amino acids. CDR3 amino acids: CASSASSGSSYNEQFF. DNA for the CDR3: TGTGCCAGTAGTGCCTCTAGCGGGAGCTCCTACAATGAGCAGTTCTTC.

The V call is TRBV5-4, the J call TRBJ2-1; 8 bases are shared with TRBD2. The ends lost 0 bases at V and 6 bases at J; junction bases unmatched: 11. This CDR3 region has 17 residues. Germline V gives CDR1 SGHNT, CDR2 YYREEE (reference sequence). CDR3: CASSLAGASGFLNEQFF. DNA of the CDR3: TGTGCCAGCAGCTTGGCCGGGGCTAGCGGGTTCCTCAATGAGCAGTTCTTC.

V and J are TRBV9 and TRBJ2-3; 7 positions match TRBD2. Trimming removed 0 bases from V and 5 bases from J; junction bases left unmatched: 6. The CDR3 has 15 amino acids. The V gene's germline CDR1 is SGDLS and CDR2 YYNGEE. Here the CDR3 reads CASSVEGRVGDTQYF. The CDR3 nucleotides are TGTGCCAGCAGCGTAGAAGGGAGGGTGGGAGATACGCAGTATTTT. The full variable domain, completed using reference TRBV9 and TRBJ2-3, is DSGVTQTPKHLITATGQRVTLRCSPRSGDLSVYWYQQSLDQGLQFLIQYYNGEERAKGNILERFSAQQFPDLHSELNLSSLELGDSALYFCASSVEGRVGDTQYFGPGTRLTVL.